These T cell receptor beta chains were read from a single sample in a study of cytomegalovirus exposure and HLA in healthy donors. Here immunoSEQ multiplex PCR was the method, and the copy in TCRdb shows in-frame clones only, minus some. The sample records some 170,000 clones, around four fifths being singletons. The sequenced material came from PBMCs. These receptors originate from a woman in her late teens or twenties in good health and CMV-seronegative. CDR3s include the opening cysteine and the closing phenylalanine or tryptophan. A D gene is named only where the DNA matches it firmly. Where a row states a size, it is once, few, many or the class of an expanded clone; other rows omit it.

j_call: TRBJ2-1; v_call: TRBV5-4; d_call: NA; clone_size: few; cdr3_nt: TGTGCCAGCAGCCCCAGTGGTGGGACTCTTAACAATGAGCAGTTCTTC; cdr3_aa: CASSPSGGTLNNEQFF
j_call: TRBJ1-1; v_call: TRBV5-4; d_call: NA; clone_size: NA; cdr3_nt: TGTGCCAGCAGCCAGACAGGGAACACTGAAGCTTTCTTT; cdr3_aa: CASSQTGNTEAFF
j_call: TRBJ2-7; v_call: TRBV6-5; d_call: NA; clone_size: NA; cdr3_nt: TGTGCCAGCAGAAACGGACAGATCTACGAGCAGTACTTC; cdr3_aa: CASRNGQIYEQYF
j_call: TRBJ1-2; v_call: TRBV28; d_call: NA; clone_size: NA; cdr3_nt: TGTGCCAGCAGTTTAGGTGGGGGGGACTATGGCTACACCTTC; cdr3_aa: CASSLGGGDYGYTF
j_call: TRBJ2-7; v_call: TRBV5-6; d_call: NA; clone_size: NA; cdr3_nt: TGTGCCAGCAGCCCGCGCCGGGGGGCTAGCCGACGCTACGAGCAGTACTTC; cdr3_aa: CASSPRRGASRRYEQYF
j_call: TRBJ1-1; v_call: TRBV2; d_call: NA; clone_size: few; cdr3_nt: TGTGCCAGCAGCCAACAGGGGAACACTGAAGCTTTCTTT; cdr3_aa: CASSQQGNTEAFF
j_call: TRBJ2-3; v_call: TRBV10-3; d_call: TRBD2; clone_size: NA; cdr3_nt: TGTGCCATCAGTGAGTCCCGTAGCGGGGGGGGCGGTACGCAGTATTTT; cdr3_aa: CAISESRSGGGGTQYF
j_call: TRBJ2-6; v_call: TRBV6-5; d_call: NA; clone_size: NA; cdr3_nt: TGTGCCAGCAGCCCCCTTCCCGGGGCCAACGTCCTGACTTTC; cdr3_aa: CASSPLPGANVLTF
j_call: TRBJ1-2; v_call: TRBV13; d_call: NA; clone_size: NA; cdr3_nt: TGTGCCAGCACGGACAGTATGCGCGGCTACACCTTC; cdr3_aa: CASTDSMRGYTF
j_call: TRBJ2-3; v_call: TRBV29-1; d_call: TRBD2; clone_size: once; cdr3_nt: TGCAGCGTTGATCCGGGACTAGAAGGTACAGATACGCAGTATTTT; cdr3_aa: CSVDPGLEGTDTQYF
j_call: TRBJ2-1; v_call: TRBV5-5; d_call: NA; clone_size: NA; cdr3_nt: TGTGCCAGCAGCTTGGGGGGCGATGAGCAGTTCTTC; cdr3_aa: CASSLGGDEQFF
j_call: TRBJ2-2; v_call: TRBV6-1; d_call: NA; clone_size: few; cdr3_nt: TGTGCCAGCACCCCGGGGAACGGGGAGCTGTTTTTT; cdr3_aa: CASTPGNGELFF
j_call: TRBJ2-7; v_call: TRBV9; d_call: NA; clone_size: NA; cdr3_nt: TGTGCCAGCAGCGTAGGAGGGAAAGGGTCCTACGAGCAGTACTTC; cdr3_aa: CASSVGGKGSYEQYF
j_call: TRBJ2-7; v_call: TRBV10-1; d_call: TRBD1; clone_size: NA; cdr3_nt: TGCGCCAGCAGTGATACTGCCGGGACAGGGAGGACCTCCCCCTTCTACGAGCAGTACTTC; cdr3_aa: CASSDTAGTGRTSPFYEQYF
j_call: TRBJ2-7; v_call: TRBV5-1; d_call: TRBD2; clone_size: NA; cdr3_nt: TGCGCCAGCAGCTCGTCGACTAGCGGGGGCTACTACGAGCAGTACTTC; cdr3_aa: CASSSSTSGGYYEQYF
j_call: TRBJ2-5; v_call: TRBV5-1; d_call: TRBD1; clone_size: NA; cdr3_nt: TGCGCCAGCAGCTTGCCACAGGGGCAAGAGACCCAGTACTTC; cdr3_aa: CASSLPQGQETQYF
j_call: TRBJ2-5; v_call: TRBV30; d_call: NA; clone_size: NA; cdr3_nt: TGTGCCTGGAGTGTACAGCAAGAGACCCAGTACTTC; cdr3_aa: CAWSVQQETQYF
j_call: TRBJ1-2; v_call: TRBV7-9; d_call: TRBD1; clone_size: NA; cdr3_nt: TGTGCCAGCAGCTCCTCGACAGGGTATGGCTACACCTTC; cdr3_aa: CASSSSTGYGYTF
j_call: TRBJ2-3; v_call: TRBV28; d_call: NA; clone_size: NA; cdr3_nt: TGTGCCAGCCGCACTAGCCCTAGCACAGATACGCAGTATTTT; cdr3_aa: CASRTSPSTDTQYF
j_call: TRBJ1-2; v_call: TRBV6-5; d_call: NA; clone_size: NA; cdr3_nt: TGTGCCAGCAGTCCAGATGTCCTCTATGGCTACACCTTC; cdr3_aa: CASSPDVLYGYTF
j_call: TRBJ1-1; v_call: TRBV10-3; d_call: TRBD1; clone_size: NA; cdr3_nt: TGTGCCATCAGTGCGGGACAGCAGGATGAAGCTTTCTTT; cdr3_aa: CAISAGQQDEAFF
j_call: TRBJ2-7; v_call: TRBV5-8; d_call: NA; clone_size: NA; cdr3_nt: TGTGCCAGCAGCTTGGCCGGACAGAATTCCTACGAGCAGTACTTC; cdr3_aa: CASSLAGQNSYEQYF
j_call: TRBJ1-5; v_call: TRBV15; d_call: TRBD1; clone_size: NA; cdr3_nt: TGTGCCACCAGCAGCGACCGACAGGGCGGCAATCAGCCCCAGCATTTT; cdr3_aa: CATSSDRQGGNQPQHF
j_call: TRBJ2-2; v_call: TRBV4-2; d_call: NA; clone_size: NA; cdr3_nt: TGTGCCAGCAGCCAGGATGGGCAGGGCGCGAACACCGGGGAGCTGTTTTTT; cdr3_aa: CASSQDGQGANTGELFF
j_call: TRBJ2-4; v_call: TRBV6-1; d_call: TRBD1; clone_size: NA; cdr3_nt: TGTGCCAGCAGTGAGGACAGGAACGCCAAAAACATTCAGTACTTC; cdr3_aa: CASSEDRNAKNIQYF
j_call: TRBJ2-5; v_call: TRBV27; d_call: NA; clone_size: NA; cdr3_nt: TGTGCCAGCAGTTTAAACCAGTACCAAGAGACCCAGTACTTC; cdr3_aa: CASSLNQYQETQYF
j_call: TRBJ1-1; v_call: TRBV7-9; d_call: NA; clone_size: NA; cdr3_nt: TGTTCCAGCAGCGCGGGGACGAACACTGAAGCTTTCTTT; cdr3_aa: CSSSAGTNTEAFF
j_call: TRBJ2-1; v_call: TRBV7-3; d_call: NA; clone_size: once; cdr3_nt: TGTGCCAGCAGCTCGGGACAACCTGGGAATGAGCAGTTCTTC; cdr3_aa: CASSSGQPGNEQFF
j_call: TRBJ1-2; v_call: TRBV18; d_call: TRBD1; clone_size: NA; cdr3_nt: TGTGCCAGCTCCCCGGACAGGAACTATGGCTACACCTTC; cdr3_aa: CASSPDRNYGYTF
j_call: TRBJ1-3; v_call: TRBV4-1; d_call: NA; clone_size: NA; cdr3_nt: TGCGCCAGCAGCCAAGATCTCGAGAGCTCTGGAAACACCATATATTTT; cdr3_aa: CASSQDLESSGNTIYF
j_call: TRBJ2-1; v_call: TRBV7-9; d_call: TRBD2; clone_size: NA; cdr3_nt: TGTGCCAGCAGCCCTCTAGCGGGAGTTTACAATGAGCAGTTCTTC; cdr3_aa: CASSPLAGVYNEQFF
j_call: TRBJ2-7; v_call: TRBV19; d_call: TRBD1; clone_size: NA; cdr3_nt: TGTGCCAGTAGTATAGATACAGGGGACGCCTACGAGCAGTACTTC; cdr3_aa: CASSIDTGDAYEQYF
j_call: TRBJ1-1; v_call: TRBV10-3; d_call: TRBD1; clone_size: NA; cdr3_nt: TGTGCCATCAACCAGGGGGACAACACTGAAGCTTTCTTT; cdr3_aa: CAINQGDNTEAFF
j_call: TRBJ1-6; v_call: TRBV30; d_call: NA; clone_size: NA; cdr3_nt: TGTGCCTGGAGCCAAGACAGGTCTTCACCCCTCCACTTT; cdr3_aa: CAWSQDRSSPLHF
j_call: TRBJ2-7; v_call: TRBV13; d_call: NA; clone_size: NA; cdr3_nt: TGTGCCAGCAGCGTCGAAATGGAGAGCGGCGAGCAGTACTTC; cdr3_aa: CASSVEMESGEQYF
j_call: TRBJ2-1; v_call: TRBV6-6; d_call: NA; clone_size: few; cdr3_nt: TGTGCCAGTTCCATACCGGGACTTAGCAATGAGCAGTTCTTC; cdr3_aa: CASSIPGLSNEQFF
j_call: TRBJ1-2; v_call: TRBV5-4; d_call: NA; clone_size: NA; cdr3_nt: TGTGCCAGCAGCTTGGAGGCAGGCTATGGCTACACCTTC; cdr3_aa: CASSLEAGYGYTF
j_call: TRBJ2-5; v_call: TRBV5-6; d_call: NA; clone_size: NA; cdr3_nt: TGTGCCAGCAGATTAGAGGGGGACCAAGAGACCCAGTACTTC; cdr3_aa: CASRLEGDQETQYF
j_call: TRBJ2-7; v_call: TRBV9; d_call: TRBD1; clone_size: NA; cdr3_nt: TGTGCCAGCAGCGTAATGGGACAGGGGGACGAGCAGTACTTC; cdr3_aa: CASSVMGQGDEQYF
j_call: TRBJ1-6; v_call: TRBV4-1; d_call: NA; clone_size: NA; cdr3_nt: TGCGCCAGCAGCCAGCGGGTTTCAGCAAGGAGCTCACCCCTCCACTTT; cdr3_aa: CASSQRVSARSSPLHF
j_call: TRBJ1-1; v_call: TRBV19; d_call: NA; clone_size: NA; cdr3_nt: TGTGCCAGTAGTATTCTCGGGGTTTCTACTGAAGCTTTCTTT; cdr3_aa: CASSILGVSTEAFF
j_call: TRBJ2-7; v_call: TRBV2; d_call: NA; clone_size: NA; cdr3_nt: TGTGCCAGCAGTGCAGGGCAGGTATACGAGCAGTACTTC; cdr3_aa: CASSAGQVYEQYF
j_call: TRBJ2-1; v_call: TRBV29-1; d_call: TRBD2; clone_size: NA; cdr3_nt: TGCAGCGTAGCGGGAAGAGCCTACAATGAGCAGTTCTTC; cdr3_aa: CSVAGRAYNEQFF
j_call: TRBJ1-4; v_call: TRBV2; d_call: TRBD1; clone_size: NA; cdr3_nt: TGTGCCAGCAATGCGGAACAGGGGGGCGAAAAACTGTTTTTT; cdr3_aa: CASNAEQGGEKLFF
j_call: TRBJ1-1; v_call: TRBV6-4; d_call: NA; clone_size: few; cdr3_nt: TGTGCCAGCACTAAGGAGGTGGCTGAAGCTTTCTTT; cdr3_aa: CASTKEVAEAFF
j_call: TRBJ2-5; v_call: TRBV5-4; d_call: NA; clone_size: NA; cdr3_nt: TGTGCCAGCAGCTCCCTGGTCTACGAGACCCAGTACTTC; cdr3_aa: CASSSLVYETQYF
j_call: TRBJ2-1; v_call: TRBV19; d_call: TRBD2; clone_size: NA; cdr3_nt: TGTGCCAGTACCAATCTACCGGGAGCGGGAGGGCCTGGCAATGAGCAGTTCTTC; cdr3_aa: CASTNLPGAGGPGNEQFF
j_call: TRBJ2-6; v_call: TRBV5-5; d_call: NA; clone_size: NA; cdr3_nt: TGTGCCAGCAGCTTATCCGTCCTCTCTGGGGCCAACGTCCTGACTTTC; cdr3_aa: CASSLSVLSGANVLTF
j_call: TRBJ1-2; v_call: TRBV29-1; d_call: TRBD1; clone_size: NA; cdr3_nt: TGCAGCGTTCATGGGACAGCTAACTATGGCTACACCTTC; cdr3_aa: CSVHGTANYGYTF
j_call: TRBJ1-1; v_call: TRBV2; d_call: NA; clone_size: NA; cdr3_nt: TGTGCCAGCAGTGAAGAACAGCACACTGAAGCTTTCTTT; cdr3_aa: CASSEEQHTEAFF
j_call: TRBJ2-7; v_call: TRBV5-1; d_call: TRBD1; clone_size: NA; cdr3_nt: TGCGCCAGCAGCTCGGGACAGGACTACGAGCAGTACTTC; cdr3_aa: CASSSGQDYEQYF
j_call: TRBJ2-7; v_call: TRBV6-1; d_call: TRBD1; clone_size: NA; cdr3_nt: TGTGCCAGCAGCCCATTACAGGGGGAATACGAGCAGTACTTC; cdr3_aa: CASSPLQGEYEQYF
j_call: TRBJ1-1; v_call: TRBV18; d_call: NA; clone_size: NA; cdr3_nt: TGTGCCAGCTCACCAATAAGGGGAGGGGACACTGAAGCTTTCTTT; cdr3_aa: CASSPIRGGDTEAFF
j_call: TRBJ1-5; v_call: TRBV27; d_call: NA; clone_size: NA; cdr3_nt: TGTGCCAGCAGCGGAGGACAGCCGGTTATTGGCAATCAGCCCCAGCATTTT; cdr3_aa: CASSGGQPVIGNQPQHF
j_call: TRBJ2-7; v_call: TRBV28; d_call: TRBD2; clone_size: NA; cdr3_nt: TGTGCCAGCAGTTCGCCGGGACTAGCGGGAGACGAGCAGTACTTC; cdr3_aa: CASSSPGLAGDEQYF